Included here is one T cell receptor (beta chain) sequence, with context. Its antigen remains unidentified. The V and J ends lost 1 base and 2 bases respectively, with 21 bases between them. The CDR3 spans 18 residues. Germline CDR1 is SGHVS and CDR2 is FNYEAQ. This record belongs to a study of cytomegalovirus exposure and HLA in healthy donors. Study-level points and caveats: Some public TCRs appeared in many individuals, while most sequences were rare. In vitro, a few CMV-associated chains proved specific for CMV antigens. High specificity and sensitivity for cytomegalovirus status were reported for the classifier.

TCRdb's table, derived via immunoSEQ multiplex PCR, lists solely in-frame clones and lacks some. The table includes about 120,000 clones, approximately 87% detected once. The TCR comes from a woman between 18 and 30 years old in good health and CMV-seropositive. The V call is TRBV7-6, the J call TRBJ2-7; D may be TRBD2 (5 bases). Sequencing used PBMCs. The CDR3 DNA reads as TGTGCCAGCAGCTTAGGACCAGAACTAGTTTCTCCGCCCTACGAGCAGTACTTC. It translates to CASSLGPELVSPPYEQYF.